Listed below are T cell receptor beta chains from one sample, sequenced in a study of breast tumors, draining lymph nodes, adjacent tissues. Via MiXCR, TCRdb re-called the multiplex PCR reads, giving one row per CDR3 protein. Among approximately 300,000 distinct CDR3 sequences listed, about 30% were seen once. The sequenced sample was axillary lymph node tissue. The receptor source for this set is a female donor with breast cancer. Some clones in this sample may be carry-over from other donors' samples. Each CDR3 is given with its conserved first and last residue.

j_gene: TRBJ1-5
v_gene: TRBV5-8
CDR3aa: CASNPNSNQPQHF

j_gene: TRBJ2-5
v_gene: TRBV5-6
CDR3aa: CASSLGRRRFETQYF

j_gene: TRBJ2-3
v_gene: TRBV9
CDR3aa: CASSVRDRMNTDTQYF

j_gene: TRBJ2-1
v_gene: TRBV7-2
CDR3aa: CASSFRVTGGREQFF

j_gene: TRBJ2-1
v_gene: TRBV10-1
CDR3aa: CASSEGLTNEQFF

j_gene: TRBJ2-3
v_gene: TRBV7-9
CDR3aa: CASSLDSSDTQYF

j_gene: TRBJ1-6
v_gene: TRBV19
CDR3aa: CARRIPGHSEFPLHF

j_gene: TRBJ2-5
v_gene: TRBV10-1
CDR3aa: CASSAGGGETQYF

j_gene: TRBJ2-7
v_gene: TRBV11-3
CDR3aa: CASSLVEVGEQYF

j_gene: TRBJ2-7
v_gene: TRBV5-1
CDR3aa: CASSFWASGNYEQYF

j_gene: TRBJ2-7
v_gene: TRBV20-1
CDR3aa: CSARDPADYEQYF

j_gene: TRBJ2-3
v_gene: TRBV4-3
CDR3aa: CASSQLRGAGADTQYF

j_gene: TRBJ1-2
v_gene: TRBV5-1
CDR3aa: CASSLGENYGYTF

j_gene: TRBJ1-6
v_gene: TRBV5-1
CDR3aa: CASSRTGPVNNSPLHF

j_gene: TRBJ1-3
v_gene: TRBV25-1
CDR3aa: CASSAPFGWGSGNTIYF

j_gene: TRBJ2-7
v_gene: TRBV6-5
CDR3aa: CASRDFRSSYEQYF

j_gene: TRBJ2-5
v_gene: TRBV5-5
CDR3aa: CASSFRGWEETQYF

j_gene: TRBJ2-5
v_gene: TRBV7-9
CDR3aa: CASSLTVGKETQYF

j_gene: TRBJ1-4
v_gene: TRBV7-2
CDR3aa: CASSLDGGSLKKLFF

j_gene: TRBJ2-5
v_gene: TRBV19
CDR3aa: CASSPQGSGASQETQYF

j_gene: TRBJ2-7
v_gene: TRBV3-1
CDR3aa: CASSHGGYEQYF

j_gene: TRBJ2-1
v_gene: TRBV5-1
CDR3aa: CASSWMAGHNEQFF

j_gene: TRBJ2-3
v_gene: TRBV5-1
CDR3aa: CASSLGLAGFKSTDTQYF

j_gene: TRBJ2-2
v_gene: TRBV7-2
CDR3aa: CASSLLLAGTGELFF

j_gene: TRBJ2-7
v_gene: TRBV30
CDR3aa: CAWSVRGSGEQYF

j_gene: TRBJ2-3
v_gene: TRBV7-9
CDR3aa: CASSLGWDTDTQYF

j_gene: TRBJ2-5
v_gene: TRBV15
CDR3aa: CATSPRLAASETQYF

j_gene: TRBJ2-7
v_gene: TRBV9
CDR3aa: CASSVGGVSYEQYF

j_gene: TRBJ1-4
v_gene: TRBV5-5
CDR3aa: CASSLGSSGTRAEKLFF

j_gene: TRBJ2-2
v_gene: TRBV5-6
CDR3aa: CASSLRTSGLDTGELFF

j_gene: TRBJ1-1
v_gene: TRBV5-1
CDR3aa: CASSLTTQGGTEAFF

j_gene: TRBJ1-5
v_gene: TRBV2
CDR3aa: CASRGSSNQPQHF

j_gene: TRBJ2-3
v_gene: TRBV28
CDR3aa: CASSSQTGEGDTQYF

j_gene: TRBJ2-7
v_gene: TRBV5-1
CDR3aa: CASSSEGRAYEQYF

j_gene: TRBJ2-6
v_gene: TRBV27
CDR3aa: CASRLTRDRAGANVLTF

j_gene: TRBJ2-1
v_gene: TRBV10-2
CDR3aa: CASSPVGTPYNEQFF

j_gene: TRBJ2-1
v_gene: TRBV4-1
CDR3aa: CASSRTGGYNEQFF